The next 2 T cell receptor beta chains were all read from a single sample in a study of blood T cell repertoires in COVID-19. Libraries were prepared by immunoSEQ multiplex PCR; TCRdb keeps only in-frame clonotypes and omits some of them. The table shows some 350,000 clones, with about 87% occurring only once. The sample taken for sequencing was peripheral blood. The receptors were gathered from a human donor in a cohort sampled during active COVID-19.

The J gene is TRBJ1-5, the V gene TRBV6-5; 8 bases fit TRBD1. The CDR3 totals 14 residues. The V segment lost 9 bases and the J segment 5 bases; nucleotides outside the gene matches: 9. Germline assignment: CDR1 MNHEY and CDR2 SVGAGI. The CDR3 DNA sequence: TGTGCCAGGACGGACAGGGTTCTTGATCAGCCCCAGCATTTT. Its protein is CARTDRVLDQPQHF.

V and J are TRBV15 and TRBJ2-1, with 9 bases aligning to TRBD1. This CDR3 is 13 amino acids long. J lost 7 bases, V lost 7 bases, and 5 bases had no gene match. The germline CDR1 and CDR2 sequences are LNHNV and YYDKDF (reference sequence). CDR3 protein: CATNRDRDNEQFF. The CDR3 DNA sequence: TGTGCCACCAACCGGGACAGGGATAATGAGCAGTTCTTC.